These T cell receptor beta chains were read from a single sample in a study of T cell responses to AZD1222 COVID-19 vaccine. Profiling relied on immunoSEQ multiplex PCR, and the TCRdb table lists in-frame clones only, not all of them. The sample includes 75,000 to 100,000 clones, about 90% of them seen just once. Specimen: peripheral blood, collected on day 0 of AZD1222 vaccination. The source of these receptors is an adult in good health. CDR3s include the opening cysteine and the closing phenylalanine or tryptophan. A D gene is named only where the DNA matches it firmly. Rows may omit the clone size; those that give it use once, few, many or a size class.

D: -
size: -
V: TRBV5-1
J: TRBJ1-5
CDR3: CASSLDGQSQPQHF
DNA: TGCGCCAGCAGCTTGGACGGACAGTCACAGCCCCAGCATTTT

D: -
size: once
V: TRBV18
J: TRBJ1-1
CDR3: CASSPPNQNTEAFF
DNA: TGTGCCAGCTCACCACCGAATCAGAACACTGAAGCTTTCTTT

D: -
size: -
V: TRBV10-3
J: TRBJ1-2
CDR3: CAISGGGGNYGYTF
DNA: TGTGCCATCAGTGGGGGGGGCGGAAACTATGGCTACACCTTC

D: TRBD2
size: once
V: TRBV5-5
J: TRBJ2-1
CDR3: CASSENLAGGPYNEQFF
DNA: TGTGCCAGCAGCGAGAACTTAGCGGGGGGGCCCTACAATGAGCAGTTCTTC

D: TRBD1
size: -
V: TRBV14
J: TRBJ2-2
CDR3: CASSQPIGTGGTGELFF
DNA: TGTGCCAGCAGCCAGCCGATCGGGACAGGGGGCACCGGGGAGCTGTTTTTT

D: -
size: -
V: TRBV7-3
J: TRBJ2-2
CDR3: CASSASGRELFF
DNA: TGTGCCAGCAGCGCCTCGGGCCGGGAGCTGTTTTTT

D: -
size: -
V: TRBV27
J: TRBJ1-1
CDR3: CARLGPNTEAFF
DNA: TGTGCCAGGTTGGGGCCGAACACTGAAGCTTTCTTT

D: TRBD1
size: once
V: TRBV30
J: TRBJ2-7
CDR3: CAWSVGTGPYEQYF
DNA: TGTGCCTGGAGTGTCGGGACAGGCCCCTACGAGCAGTACTTC

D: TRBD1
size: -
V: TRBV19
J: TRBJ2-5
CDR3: CASSTSGTGEETQYF
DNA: TGTGCCAGTAGTACCTCCGGGACAGGAGAAGAGACCCAGTACTTC

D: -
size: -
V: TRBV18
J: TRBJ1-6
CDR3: CASSPTGSYNSPLHF
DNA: TGTGCCAGCTCACCAACGGGCTCCTATAATTCACCCCTCCACTTT

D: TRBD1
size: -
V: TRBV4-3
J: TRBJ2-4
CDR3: CASSRDRVENIQYF
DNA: TGCGCCAGCAGCCGGGACAGGGTGGAGAACATTCAGTACTTC

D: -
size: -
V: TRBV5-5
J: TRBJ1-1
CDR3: CASTPVRTTEAFF
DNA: TGTGCCAGCACCCCGGTCAGGACGACTGAAGCTTTCTTT

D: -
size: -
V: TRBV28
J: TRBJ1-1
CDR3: CASNVWPLNTEAFF
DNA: TGTGCCAGCAATGTTTGGCCCTTGAACACTGAAGCTTTCTTT

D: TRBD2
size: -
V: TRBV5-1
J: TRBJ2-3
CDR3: CASSLGLEQDTQYF
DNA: TGCGCCAGCAGCTTAGGACTAGAGCAGGATACGCAGTATTTT

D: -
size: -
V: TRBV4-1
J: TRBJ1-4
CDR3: CASSQLDTRNEKLFF
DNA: TGCGCCAGCAGCCAATTGGACACGCGTAATGAAAAACTGTTTTTT

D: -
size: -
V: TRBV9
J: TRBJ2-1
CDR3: CASSGTASYNEQFF
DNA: TGTGCCAGCAGCGGGACAGCTTCCTACAATGAGCAGTTCTTC

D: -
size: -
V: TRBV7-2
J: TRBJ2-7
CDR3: CASSFQGTSSYEQYF
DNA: TGTGCCAGCAGCTTCCAGGGTACCAGCTCCTACGAGCAGTACTTC

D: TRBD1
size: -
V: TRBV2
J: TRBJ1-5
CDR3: CASTYRGENQPQHF
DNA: TGTGCCAGTACCTACAGGGGAGAGAATCAGCCCCAGCATTTT

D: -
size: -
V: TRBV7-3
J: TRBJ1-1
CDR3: CATATAMNTEAFF
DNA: TGTGCCACCGCGACGGCCATGAACACTGAAGCTTTCTTT

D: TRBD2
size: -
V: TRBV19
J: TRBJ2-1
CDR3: CASSSGGDNEQFF
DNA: TGTGCCAGCAGTAGCGGGGGCGACAATGAGCAGTTCTTC

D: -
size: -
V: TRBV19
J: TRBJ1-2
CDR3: CASTLEEGGNYGYTF
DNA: TGTGCCAGTACTCTCGAAGAGGGCGGTAACTATGGCTACACCTTC

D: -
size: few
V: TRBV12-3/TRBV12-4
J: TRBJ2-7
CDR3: CASSIGYEQYF
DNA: TGTGCCAGCAGTATCGGGTACGAGCAGTACTTC

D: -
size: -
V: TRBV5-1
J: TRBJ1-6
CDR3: CASSPEVGESPLHF
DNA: TGCGCCAGCAGCCCAGAGGTTGGGGAATCACCCCTCCACTTT

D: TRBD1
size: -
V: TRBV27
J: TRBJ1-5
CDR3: CASWTGGYQPQHF
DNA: TGTGCCAGCTGGACAGGAGGTTATCAGCCCCAGCATTTT

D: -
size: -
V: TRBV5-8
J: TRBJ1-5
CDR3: CASSLGVLNNQPQHF
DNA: TGTGCCAGCAGCTTGGGTGTCCTAAACAATCAGCCCCAGCATTTT

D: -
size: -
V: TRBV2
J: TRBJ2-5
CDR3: CASAGTRQETQYF
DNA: TGTGCCAGCGCCGGAACTAGACAAGAGACCCAGTACTTC

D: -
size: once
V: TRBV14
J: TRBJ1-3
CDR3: CASSQARGWSGNTIYF
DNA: TGTGCCAGCAGCCAAGCACGGGGTTGGTCTGGAAACACCATATATTTT

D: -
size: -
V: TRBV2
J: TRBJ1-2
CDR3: CASRPTEVGGGGYTF
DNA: TGTGCCAGCAGGCCGACCGAGGTGGGAGGGGGTGGCTACACCTTC

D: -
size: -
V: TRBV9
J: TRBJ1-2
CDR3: CASSALSQNTAGYTF
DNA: TGTGCCAGCAGCGCTCTATCACAGAATACGGCTGGCTACACCTTC

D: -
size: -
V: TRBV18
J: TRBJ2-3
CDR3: CASSYLTEGTDTQYF
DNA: TGTGCCAGCTCGTACTTGACGGAGGGGACAGATACGCAGTATTTT

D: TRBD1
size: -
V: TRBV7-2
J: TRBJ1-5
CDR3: CASSSGTGRSNQPQHF
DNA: TGTGCCAGCAGCTCCGGGACAGGCAGAAGCAATCAGCCCCAGCATTTT

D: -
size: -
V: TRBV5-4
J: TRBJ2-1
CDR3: CASSLSTSLNEQFF
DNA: TGTGCCAGCAGCTTATCCACTAGTCTCAATGAGCAGTTCTTC

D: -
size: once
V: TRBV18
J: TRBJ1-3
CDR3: CASSPLFRQEGGNTIYF
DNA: TGTGCCAGCTCACCACTCTTCCGGCAGGAGGGAGGAAACACCATATATTTT

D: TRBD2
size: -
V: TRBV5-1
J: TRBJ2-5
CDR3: CASSSGTSGYETQYF
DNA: TGCGCCAGCAGCTCCGGGACTAGCGGGTATGAGACCCAGTACTTC

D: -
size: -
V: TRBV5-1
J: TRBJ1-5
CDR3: CASSEDSSNQPQHF
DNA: TGCGCCAGCAGCGAGGACAGCAGCAATCAGCCCCAGCATTTT

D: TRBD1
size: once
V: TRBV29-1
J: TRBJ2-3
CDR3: CSVVGTGRSTDTQYF
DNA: TGCAGCGTTGTAGGGACAGGGCGAAGCACAGATACGCAGTATTTT

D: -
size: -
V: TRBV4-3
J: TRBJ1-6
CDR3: CASSQDSRTASSPLHF
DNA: TGCGCCAGCAGCCAAGATTCCAGGACCGCGTCTTCACCCCTCCACTTT

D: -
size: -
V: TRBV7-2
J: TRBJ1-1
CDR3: CAVSGGETEAFF
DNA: TGTGCCGTTTCCGGGGGAGAGACTGAAGCTTTCTTT

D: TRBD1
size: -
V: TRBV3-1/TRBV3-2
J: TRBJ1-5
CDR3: CASRPPATGRNQPQHF
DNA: TGTGCCAGCAGGCCCCCGGCGACAGGGCGCAATCAGCCCCAGCATTTT

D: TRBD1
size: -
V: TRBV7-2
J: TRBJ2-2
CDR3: CASSLGDRNTGELFF
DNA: TGTGCCAGCAGCTTAGGGGACAGAAACACCGGGGAGCTGTTTTTT

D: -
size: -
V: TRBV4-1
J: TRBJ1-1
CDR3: CASSRGTVNTEAFF
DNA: TGCGCCAGCAGCCGAGGCACTGTGAACACTGAAGCTTTCTTT

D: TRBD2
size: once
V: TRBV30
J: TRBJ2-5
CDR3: CAWSTSGAQETQYF
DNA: TGTGCCTGGTCGACTAGCGGGGCCCAAGAGACCCAGTACTTC

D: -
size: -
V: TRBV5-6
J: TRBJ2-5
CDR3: CASRNGGGETQYF
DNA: TGTGCCAGCAGGAACGGAGGGGGAGAGACCCAGTACTTC

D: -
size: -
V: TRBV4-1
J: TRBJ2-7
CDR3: CASSRVGGRSSYEQYF
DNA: TGCGCCAGCAGCCGGGTTGGGGGGCGAAGCTCCTACGAGCAGTACTTC

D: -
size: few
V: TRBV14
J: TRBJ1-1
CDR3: CASSQVGVNWNTEAFF
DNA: TGTGCCAGCAGCCAAGTCGGGGTTAACTGGAACACTGAAGCTTTCTTT

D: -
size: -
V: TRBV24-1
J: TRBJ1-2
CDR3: CATSEAGFRSGYTF
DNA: TGTGCCACCAGTGAGGCAGGGTTCAGGTCTGGCTACACCTTC

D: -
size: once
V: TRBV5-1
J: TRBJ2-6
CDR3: CASSLLAGRGANVLTF
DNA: TGCGCCAGCAGCTTACTGGCGGGGAGGGGGGCCAACGTCCTGACTTTC

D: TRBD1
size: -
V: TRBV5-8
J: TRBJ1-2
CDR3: CASSLGTGRNYGYTF
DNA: TGTGCCAGCAGCTTGGGGACAGGGAGAAACTATGGCTACACCTTC

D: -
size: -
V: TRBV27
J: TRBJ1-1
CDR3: CASSLRGMNTEAFF
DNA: TGTGCCAGCAGTTTGCGGGGAATGAACACTGAAGCTTTCTTT

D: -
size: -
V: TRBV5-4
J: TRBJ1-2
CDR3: CASTPTVQGRTNYGYTF
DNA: TGTGCCAGCACCCCGACGGTCCAAGGGAGGACTAACTATGGCTACACCTTC

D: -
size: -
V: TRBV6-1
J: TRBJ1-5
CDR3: CASSEGGQPQHF
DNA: TGTGCCAGCAGTGAAGGGGGTCAGCCCCAGCATTTT

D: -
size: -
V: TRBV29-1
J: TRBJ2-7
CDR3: CSVISYTTTFYEQYF
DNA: TGCAGCGTTATTTCTTACACGACGACGTTCTACGAGCAGTACTTC

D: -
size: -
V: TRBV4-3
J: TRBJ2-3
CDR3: CASSQGSGARSTDTQYF
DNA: TGCGCCAGCAGCCAAGGGTCCGGGGCCCGAAGCACAGATACGCAGTATTTT

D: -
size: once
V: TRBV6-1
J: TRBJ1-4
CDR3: CASSENSEKLFF
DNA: TGTGCCAGCAGTGAAAACAGTGAAAAACTGTTTTTT

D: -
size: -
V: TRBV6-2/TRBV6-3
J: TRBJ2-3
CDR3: CASSRDTDLIYTQYF
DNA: TGTGCCAGCAGTCGGGACACGGACCTTATCTATACGCAGTATTTT

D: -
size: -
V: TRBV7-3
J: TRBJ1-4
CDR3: CASSPNHGEKLFF
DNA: TGTGCCAGCAGCCCGAACCACGGCGAAAAACTGTTTTTT

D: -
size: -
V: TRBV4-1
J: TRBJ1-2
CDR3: CASSLLTENYGYTF
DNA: TGCGCCAGCAGCCTCCTGACTGAGAACTATGGCTACACCTTC

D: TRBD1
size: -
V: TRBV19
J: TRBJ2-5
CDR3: CASSIEGGLETQYF
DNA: TGTGCCAGTAGTATAGAAGGGGGCTTAGAGACCCAGTACTTC

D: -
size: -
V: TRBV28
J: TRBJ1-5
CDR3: CASSQGPTPAQHF
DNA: TGTGCCAGCAGTCAGGGGCCCACCCCGGCCCAGCATTTT